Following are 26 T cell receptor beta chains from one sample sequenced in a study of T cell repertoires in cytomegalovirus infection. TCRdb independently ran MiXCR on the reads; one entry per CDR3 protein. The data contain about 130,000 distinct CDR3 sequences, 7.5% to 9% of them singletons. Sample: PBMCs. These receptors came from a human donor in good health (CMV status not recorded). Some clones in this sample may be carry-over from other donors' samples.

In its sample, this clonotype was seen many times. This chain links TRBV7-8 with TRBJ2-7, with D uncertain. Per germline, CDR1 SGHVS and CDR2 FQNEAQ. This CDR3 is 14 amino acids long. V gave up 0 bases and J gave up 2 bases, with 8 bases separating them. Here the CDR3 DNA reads TGTGCCAGCAGCTTAGCAGGCCAGCCCTACGAGCAGTACTTC. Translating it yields CASSLAGQPYEQYF.

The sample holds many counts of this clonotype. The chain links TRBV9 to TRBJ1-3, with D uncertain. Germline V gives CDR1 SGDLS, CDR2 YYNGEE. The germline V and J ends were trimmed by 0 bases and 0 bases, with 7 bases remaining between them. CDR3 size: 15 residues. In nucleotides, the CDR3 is TGTGCCAGCAGCGTAGGGCATCCCTCTGGAAACACCATATATTTT. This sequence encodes CASSVGHPSGNTIYF. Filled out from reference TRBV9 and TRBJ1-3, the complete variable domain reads DSGVTQTPKHLITATGQRVTLRCSPRSGDLSVYWYQQSLDQGLQFLIQYYNGEERAKGNILERFSAQQFPDLHSELNLSSLELGDSALYFCASSVGHPSGNTIYFGEGSWLTVV.

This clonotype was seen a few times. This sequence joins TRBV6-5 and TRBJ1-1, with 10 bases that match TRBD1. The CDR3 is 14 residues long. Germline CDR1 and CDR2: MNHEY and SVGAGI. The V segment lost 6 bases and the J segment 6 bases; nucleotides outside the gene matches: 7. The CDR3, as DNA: TGTGCCAGCAGCGCCGGACAGGGGGTCGCTGAAGCTTTCTTT. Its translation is CASSAGQGVAEAFF.

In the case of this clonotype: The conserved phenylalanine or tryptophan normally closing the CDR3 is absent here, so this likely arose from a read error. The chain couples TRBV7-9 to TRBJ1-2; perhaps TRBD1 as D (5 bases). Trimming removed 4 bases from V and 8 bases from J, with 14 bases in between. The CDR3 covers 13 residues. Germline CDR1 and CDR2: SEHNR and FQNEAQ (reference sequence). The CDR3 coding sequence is TGTGCCAGCAGCTGGGCAGGGAACTCCGGCTACACCTAC. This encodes CASSWAGNSGYTY.

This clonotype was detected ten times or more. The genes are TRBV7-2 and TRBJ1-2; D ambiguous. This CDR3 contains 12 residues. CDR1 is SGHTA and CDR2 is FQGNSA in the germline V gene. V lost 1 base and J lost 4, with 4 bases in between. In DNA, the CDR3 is TGTGCCAGCAGCTTAGAGAGCTATGGCTACACCTTC. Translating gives CASSLESYGYTF.

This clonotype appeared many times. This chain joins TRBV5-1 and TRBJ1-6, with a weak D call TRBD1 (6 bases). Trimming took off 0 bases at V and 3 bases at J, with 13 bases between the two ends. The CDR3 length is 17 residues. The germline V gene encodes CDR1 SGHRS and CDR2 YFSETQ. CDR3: CASSLDPGAYYNSPLHF. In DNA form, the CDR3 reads TGCGCCAGCAGCTTGGATCCGGGGGCATACTATAATTCACCCCTCCACTTT. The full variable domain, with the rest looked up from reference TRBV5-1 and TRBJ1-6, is KAGVTQTPRYLIKTRGQQVTLSCSPISGHRSVSWYQQTPGQGLQFLFEYFSETQRNKGNFPGRFSGRQFSNSRSEMNVSTLELGDSALYLCASSLDPGAYYNSPLHFGNGTRLTVT.

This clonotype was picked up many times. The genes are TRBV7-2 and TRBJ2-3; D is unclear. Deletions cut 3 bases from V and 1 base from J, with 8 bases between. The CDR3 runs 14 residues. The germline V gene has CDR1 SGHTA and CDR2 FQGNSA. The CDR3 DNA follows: TGTGCCAGCAGCTTTGGTGGAGGCACAGATACGCAGTATTTT. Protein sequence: CASSFGGGTDTQYF.

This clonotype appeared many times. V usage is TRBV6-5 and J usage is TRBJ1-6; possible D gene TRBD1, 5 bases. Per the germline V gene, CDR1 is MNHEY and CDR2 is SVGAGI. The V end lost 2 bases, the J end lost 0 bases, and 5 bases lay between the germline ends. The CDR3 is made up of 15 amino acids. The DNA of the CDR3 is TGTGCCAGCAGTTACGGGGGCTCCTATAATTCACCCCTCCACTTT. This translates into CASSYGGSYNSPLHF.

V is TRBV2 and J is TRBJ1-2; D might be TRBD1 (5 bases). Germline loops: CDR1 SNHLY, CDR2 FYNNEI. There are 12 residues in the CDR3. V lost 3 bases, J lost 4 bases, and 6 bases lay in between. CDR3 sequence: CASSEQGYGYTF. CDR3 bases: TGTGCCAGCAGTGAGCAGGGCTATGGCTACACCTTC.

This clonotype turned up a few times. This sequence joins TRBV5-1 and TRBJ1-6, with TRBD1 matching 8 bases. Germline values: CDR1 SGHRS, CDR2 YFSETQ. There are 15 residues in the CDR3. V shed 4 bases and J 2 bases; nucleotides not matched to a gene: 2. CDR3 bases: TGCGCCAGCAGCGAGGGACAGGCCTATAATTCACCCCTCCACTTT. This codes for CASSEGQAYNSPLHF. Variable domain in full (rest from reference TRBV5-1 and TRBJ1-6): KAGVTQTPRYLIKTRGQQVTLSCSPISGHRSVSWYQQTPGQGLQFLFEYFSETQRNKGNFPGRFSGRQFSNSRSEMNVSTLELGDSALYLCASSEGQAYNSPLHFGNGTRLTVT.

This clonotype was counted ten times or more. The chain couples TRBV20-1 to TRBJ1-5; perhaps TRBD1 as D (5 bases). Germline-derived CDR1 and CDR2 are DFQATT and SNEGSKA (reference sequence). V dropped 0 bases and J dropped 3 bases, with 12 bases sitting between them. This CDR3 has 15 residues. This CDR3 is CSARDPSRVNQPQHF. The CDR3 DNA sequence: TGCAGTGCTAGAGATCCCTCCAGGGTCAATCAGCCCCAGCATTTT.

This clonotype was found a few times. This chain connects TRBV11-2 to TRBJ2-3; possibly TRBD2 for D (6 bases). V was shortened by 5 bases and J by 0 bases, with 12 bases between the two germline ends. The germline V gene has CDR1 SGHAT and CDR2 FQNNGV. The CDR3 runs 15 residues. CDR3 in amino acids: CASSPLGGSTDTQYF. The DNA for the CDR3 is TGTGCCAGCAGCCCGTTGGGGGGTAGCACAGATACGCAGTATTTT.

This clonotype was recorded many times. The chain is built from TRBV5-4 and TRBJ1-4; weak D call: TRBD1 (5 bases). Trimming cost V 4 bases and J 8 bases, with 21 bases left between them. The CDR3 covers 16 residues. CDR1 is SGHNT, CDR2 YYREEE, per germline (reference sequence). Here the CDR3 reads CASSDGGRRGEEKLFF. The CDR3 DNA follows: TGTGCCAGCAGCGACGGGGGGAGAAGGGGTGAGGAAAAACTGTTTTTT.

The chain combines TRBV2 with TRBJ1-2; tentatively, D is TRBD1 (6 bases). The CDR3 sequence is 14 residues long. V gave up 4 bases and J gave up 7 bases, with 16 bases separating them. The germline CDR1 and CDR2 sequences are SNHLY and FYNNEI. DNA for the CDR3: TGTGCCAGCAGTGGCCCCGGGACATCCACTGGCTACACCTTC. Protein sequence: CASSGPGTSTGYTF.

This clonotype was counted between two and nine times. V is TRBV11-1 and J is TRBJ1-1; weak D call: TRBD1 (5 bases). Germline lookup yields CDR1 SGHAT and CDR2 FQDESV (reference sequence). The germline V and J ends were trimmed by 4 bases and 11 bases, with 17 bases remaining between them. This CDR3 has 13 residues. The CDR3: CASSSGQTGSAFF. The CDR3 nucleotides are TGTGCCAGCAGCTCTGGACAAACCGGGAGCGCTTTCTTT.

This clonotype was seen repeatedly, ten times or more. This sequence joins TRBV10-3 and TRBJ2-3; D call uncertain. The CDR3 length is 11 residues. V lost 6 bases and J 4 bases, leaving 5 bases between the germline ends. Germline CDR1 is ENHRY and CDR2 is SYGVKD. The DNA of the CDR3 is TGTGCCATCAGGCAGGCAGATACGCAGTATTTT. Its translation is CAIRQADTQYF.

In DNA, the CDR3 is TGTGCCAGCAGCTATAAAATAACAGGGGGCAATTTTTACGAGCAGTACTTC. Its protein product is CASSYKITGGNFYEQYF. The chain carries TRBV28 and TRBJ2-7; 9 bases line up with TRBD1. Germline V gene lookup returns CDR1 MDHEN and CDR2 SYDVKM. Losses at the gene ends were 6 bases for V and 4 bases for J; bases not matched to a gene: 16. The CDR3 runs to 17 residues.

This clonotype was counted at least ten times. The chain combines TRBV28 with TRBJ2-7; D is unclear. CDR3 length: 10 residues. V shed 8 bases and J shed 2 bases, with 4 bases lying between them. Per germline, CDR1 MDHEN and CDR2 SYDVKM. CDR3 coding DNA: TGTGCCAGCCCAGCCTACGAGCAGTACTTC. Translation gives CASPAYEQYF.

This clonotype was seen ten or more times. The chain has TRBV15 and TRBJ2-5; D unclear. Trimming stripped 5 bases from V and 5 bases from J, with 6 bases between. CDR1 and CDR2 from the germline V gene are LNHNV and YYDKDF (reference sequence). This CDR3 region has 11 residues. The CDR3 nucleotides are TGTGCCACCAGCGGAAGGGAGACCCAGTACTTC. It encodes CATSGRETQYF.

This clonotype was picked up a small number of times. CDR3 DNA sequence: TGTGCCAGCAGCCCCCCCCAAGCGCAGCCCCAGCATTTT. It yields the protein CASSPPQAQPQHF. The chain joins TRBV7-2 to TRBJ1-5, with unresolved D. Germline CDR1 reads SGHTA; CDR2 reads FQGNSA. Deletions cut 5 bases from V and 7 bases from J, with 12 bases between. The CDR3 length is 13 residues.

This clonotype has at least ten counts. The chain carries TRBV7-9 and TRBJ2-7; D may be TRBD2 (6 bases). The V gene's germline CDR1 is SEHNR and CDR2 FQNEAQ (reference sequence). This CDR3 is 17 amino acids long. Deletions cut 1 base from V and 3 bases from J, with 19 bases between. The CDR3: CASSLESSGTLIYEQYF. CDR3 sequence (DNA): TGTGCCAGCAGCTTAGAGTCGTCAGGGACTCTAATCTACGAGCAGTACTTC.

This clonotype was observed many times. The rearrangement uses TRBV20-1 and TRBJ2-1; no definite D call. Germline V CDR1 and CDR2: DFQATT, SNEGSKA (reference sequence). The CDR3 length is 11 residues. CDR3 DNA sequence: TGCAGCTTTAAAACCCTCAATGAGCAGTTCTTC. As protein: CSFKTLNEQFF.

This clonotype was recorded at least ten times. The CDR3: CASSLSSIMNTEAFF. CDR3 DNA sequence: TGTGCCAGCAGCTTATCTTCGATTATGAACACTGAAGCTTTCTTT. V and J are TRBV7-9 and TRBJ1-1, with D uncertain. The CDR3 contains 15 residues. Germline CDR1 and CDR2: SEHNR and FQNEAQ (reference sequence). The V end was cut by 2 bases, the J end by 0 bases, with 10 bases between.

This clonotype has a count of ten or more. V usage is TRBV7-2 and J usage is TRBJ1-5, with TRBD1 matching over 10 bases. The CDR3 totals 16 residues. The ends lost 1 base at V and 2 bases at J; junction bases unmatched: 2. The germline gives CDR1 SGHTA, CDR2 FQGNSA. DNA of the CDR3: TGTGCCAGCAGCTTAGAAGGGACAGGGGGCAATCAGCCCCAGCATTTT. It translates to CASSLEGTGGNQPQHF.

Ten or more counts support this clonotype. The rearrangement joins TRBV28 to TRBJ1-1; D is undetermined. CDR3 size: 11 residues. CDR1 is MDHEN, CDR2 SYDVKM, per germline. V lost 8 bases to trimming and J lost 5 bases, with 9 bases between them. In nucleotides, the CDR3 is TGTGCCAGCCTCCACCCTACTGAAGCTTTCTTT. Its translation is CASLHPTEAFF.

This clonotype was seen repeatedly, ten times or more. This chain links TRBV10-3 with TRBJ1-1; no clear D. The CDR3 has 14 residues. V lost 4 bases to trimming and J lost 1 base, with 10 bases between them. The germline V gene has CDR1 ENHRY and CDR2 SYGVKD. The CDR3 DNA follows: TGTGCCATCAGTGTAGGCAGAGAGAACACTGAAGCTTTCTTT. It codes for CAISVGRENTEAFF.